The 17 T cell receptor beta chains given below trace back to one sample, sequenced in a study of cytomegalovirus exposure and HLA in healthy donors. 13 Jbeta primers and 60 Vbeta primers were used for the PCR. Sequencing was performed with immunoSEQ multiplex PCR; in TCRdb, only in-frame clones are kept and a portion is missing. The sample lists around 130,000 clones; 8% to 9.5% were seen once. The specimen was PBMCs. These receptor sequences come from a man aged 40-49 years in good health and CMV-seronegative.

The V gene is TRBV7-9, the J gene TRBJ1-3; D uncertain. V was pared by 4 bases and J by 1 base, with 23 bases between. Germline V lookup: CDR1 SEHNR, CDR2 FQNEAQ (reference sequence). The CDR3 is 19 amino acids. The CDR3 region has the DNA TGTGCCAGCAGCTCCTCAGAGGGTGCCGTTACCCAATCTGGAAACACCATATATTTT. Its protein is CASSSSEGAVTQSGNTIYF.

CDR3 in DNA: TGTGCCAGCAGTTACGTCATAGGGGCGGCTAATGAAAAACTGTTTTTT. The encoded protein is CASSYVIGAANEKLFF. The V gene is TRBV6-5, the J gene TRBJ1-4, with D possibly being TRBD1 (5 bases). This CDR3 has 16 amino acids. Trimming took off 2 bases at V and 3 bases at J, with 13 bases between the two ends. CDR1 MNHEY and CDR2 SVGAGI come from the germline V gene.

The chain combines TRBV19 with TRBJ2-7; 7 bases fit TRBD1. CDR1 and CDR2 (germline): LNHDA, SQIVND (reference sequence). V lost 4 bases, J lost 3 bases, and 9 bases stayed unmatched. The CDR3 contains 15 residues. The CDR3 protein is CASSTPGQRLYEQYF. The CDR3 nucleotides are TGTGCCAGTAGTACACCGGGACAGCGCCTCTACGAGCAGTACTTC.

This clone appeared a few times. J is TRBJ2-7 and V is TRBV7-6, with TRBD2 matching over 10 bases. From germline, CDR1 is SGHVS and CDR2 FNYEAQ. The CDR3 is 14 residues long. V gave up 5 bases and J gave up 3 bases; unmatched junction bases: 4. CDR3 sequence (DNA): TGTGCCAGCAGCCCTGGACTAGCGGTCTACGAGCAGTACTTC. The encoded protein is CASSPGLAVYEQYF.

This clone was seen a few times. CDR3 nucleotide sequence: TGTGCCAGCAGATCCGGGACTGCCGGTAAGCCCCAGCATTTT. Residues: CASRSGTAGKPQHF. The chain combines TRBV28 with TRBJ1-5; a weak D match, TRBD1 (5 bases). The germline V gene has CDR1 MDHEN and CDR2 SYDVKM. The ends were cut back, 6 bases at V and 8 bases at J, with 17 bases in the middle. This CDR3 region has 14 residues. Combining the CDR3 with reference TRBV28 and TRBJ1-5 gives the whole variable domain DVKVTQSSRYLVKRTGEKVFLECVQDMDHENMFWYRQDPGLGLRLIYFSYDVKMKEKGDIPEGYSVSREKKERFSLILESASTNQTSMYLCASRSGTAGKPQHFGDGTRLSIL.

The chain recombines TRBV10-1 with TRBJ2-6; D might be TRBD2 (5 bases). This CDR3 region has 14 residues. Per germline, CDR1 WNHNN and CDR2 SYGVQD (reference sequence). The V and J ends lost 3 bases and 4 bases respectively, with 7 bases between them. CDR3 sequence reads: CASSDGVGANVLTF. CDR3 bases: TGCGCCAGCAGTGACGGGGTGGGGGCCAACGTCCTGACTTTC.

This clone was observed a handful of times. The rearrangement uses TRBV4-2 and TRBJ2-1; 7 bases are a match to TRBD2. The germline gives CDR1 LGHNA, CDR2 YNFKEQ. With V trimmed by 3 bases and J by 2 bases, 13 bases remained unmatched. The CDR3 consists of 18 residues. The chain's CDR3 is CASSQLQIGGGTYNEQFF. Written as DNA, the CDR3 is TGTGCCAGCAGCCAGCTCCAAATAGGCGGGGGTACCTACAATGAGCAGTTCTTC.

There are a few counts of this clone. J is TRBJ2-7 and V is TRBV18; 8 bases line up with TRBD2. V trimming: 8 bases; J trimming: 1 base; junction bases outside the gene matches: 10. CDR1 and CDR2 (germline): KGHSH, LQKENI. The CDR3 extends over 15 amino acids. The CDR3 DNA is TGTGCCAGCGGCAGTAGCGGGGAAAAATCCTACGAGCAGTACTTC. Encoded protein: CASGSSGEKSYEQYF. The complete variable domain, with remaining parts taken from reference TRBV18 and TRBJ2-7, reads NAGVMQNPRHLVRRRGQEARLRCSPMKGHSHVYWYRQLPEEGLKFMVYLQKENIIDESGMPKERFSAEFPKEGPSILRIQQVVRGDSAAYFCASGSSGEKSYEQYFGPGTRLTVT.

This clone showed up just a few times. The chain recombines TRBV14 with TRBJ2-6; D remains ambiguous. This CDR3 is built from 14 residues. Looked up from germline, CDR1 is SGHDN and CDR2 is FVKESK. V dropped 10 bases and J dropped 0 bases, with 10 bases sitting between them. The CDR3 is CATPQSSGANVLTF. CDR3 DNA sequence: TGTGCCACCCCACAGAGCTCTGGGGCCAACGTCCTGACTTTC. Full variable domain (remainder filled in from reference TRBV14 and TRBJ2-6): EAGVTQFPSHSVIEKGQTVTLRCDPISGHDNLYWYRRVMGKEIKFLLHFVKESKQDESGMPNNRFLAERTGGTYSTLKVQPAELEDSGVYFCATPQSSGANVLTFGAGSRLTVL.

The table lists this clone with a few counts. CDR3 DNA: TGTGCCTGGAGTGGAGCAAATGAAAAACTGTTTTTT. Protein: CAWSGANEKLFF. The V and J genes are TRBV30 and TRBJ1-4; the D is unclear. The length of the CDR3 is 12 residues. The ends were cut back, 1 base at V and 5 bases at J, with 5 bases in the middle. The germline CDR1 and CDR2 sequences are GTSNPN and SVGIG (reference sequence).

This clone was observed a handful of times. J is TRBJ1-1 and V is TRBV29-1; TRBD1 might be the D (6 bases). V lost 6 bases and J 1 base, leaving 18 bases between the germline ends. The germline CDR1 and CDR2 sequences are SQVTM and ANQGSEA. The CDR3 spans 15 residues. CDR3 protein: CSVTGTTRRNTEAFF. DNA for the CDR3: TGCAGCGTCACCGGGACAACGAGGAGGAACACTGAAGCTTTCTTT.

This clone was detected only a few times. The chain has TRBV29-1 and TRBJ1-1; tentative D call: TRBD1 (5 bases). The V and J ends lost 3 bases and 1 base respectively, with 12 bases between them. The length of the CDR3 is 14 residues. Germline CDR1 and CDR2: SQVTM and ANQGSEA. In DNA, the CDR3 is TGCAGCGTTGATAGGGCCAGGGCGAACACTGAAGCTTTCTTT. It encodes CSVDRARANTEAFF.

This clone was seen a few times. The rearrangement joins TRBV10-3 to TRBJ1-2, with 9 positions matching TRBD1. V lost 2 bases to trimming and J lost 6 bases; unmatched junction nucleotides: 13. CDR1 is ENHRY and CDR2 is SYGVKD in the germline V gene. The CDR3 sequence is 17 residues long. CDR3 DNA sequence: TGTGCCATCAGTGAGGCTCCGGGACAGGGCTCAGGGCATGGCTACACCTTC. Encoded protein: CAISEAPGQGSGHGYTF.

V and J are TRBV4-1 and TRBJ1-2; the D gene is possibly TRBD1 (5 bases). V was trimmed by 0 bases and J by 8 bases, leaving 16 bases between them. The CDR3 covers 15 residues. CDR1 is MGHRA, CDR2 YSYEKL, per germline. The CDR3 nucleotides are TGCGCCAGCAGCCAAGAACGTGTAGGGGTCGGAGGCTACACCTTC. It codes for CASSQERVGVGGYTF.

About this clone: This likely stems from a read error, as it lies one base from a far larger clone. The V and J genes are TRBV25-1 and TRBJ2-3, with 8 bases matching TRBD2. The CDR3 spans 14 residues. The germline CDR1 and CDR2 sequences are MGHDK and SYGVNS. Here the CDR3 DNA reads TGTGCCAGCAGCCCGGGACTAGACGCAGATACGCCGTATTTT. Protein: CASSPGLDADTPYF.

This clone has only a few counts. V is TRBV18 and J is TRBJ1-1; maybe TRBD1 (5 bases). Germline CDR1 is KGHSH and CDR2 is LQKENI. Between the trimmed V and J ends, which lost 5 bases and 1 base, there was a span of 11 bases. CDR3 length: 14 residues. The CDR3 nucleotides read TGTGCCAGCTCATGGAGAGGACAGAACACTGAAGCTTTCTTT. The encoded protein is CASSWRGQNTEAFF.

The chain is built from TRBV4-1 and TRBJ1-5, with TRBD1 matching over 7 bases. The CDR3 is 15 amino acids. Germline CDR1 reads MGHRA; CDR2 reads YSYEKL. The ends lost 4 bases at V and 2 bases at J; junction bases unmatched: 5. The DNA for the CDR3 is TGCGCCAGCAGCCGTAACAGGGGTGGCAATCAGCCCCAGCATTTT. This translates into CASSRNRGGNQPQHF.